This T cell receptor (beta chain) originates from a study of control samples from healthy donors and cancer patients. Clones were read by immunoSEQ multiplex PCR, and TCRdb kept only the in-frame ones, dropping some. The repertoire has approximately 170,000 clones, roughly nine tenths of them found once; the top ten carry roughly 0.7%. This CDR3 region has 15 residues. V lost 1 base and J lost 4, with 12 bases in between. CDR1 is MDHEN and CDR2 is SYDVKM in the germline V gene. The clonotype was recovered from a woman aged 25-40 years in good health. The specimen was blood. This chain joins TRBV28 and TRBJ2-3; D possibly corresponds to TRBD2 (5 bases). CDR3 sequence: CASSLYGSVADTQYF. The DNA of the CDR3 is TGTGCCAGCAGTTTATATGGGAGCGTTGCAGATACGCAGTATTTT.